These 20 T cell receptor beta chains were sequenced from one sample in a study of shared clonotypes between healthy human individuals. Sequencing used immunoSEQ multiplex PCR; TCRdb keeps in-frame clones, though not all of them. Of 550,000 to 600,000 clones listed, 70% to 80% were seen once; the top ten hold approximately 12%. Sequencing was carried out using PBMCs. The source of these receptors is a middle-aged woman in good health. Some clones in this sample may be carry-over from other donors' samples.

V is TRBV7-9 and J is TRBJ2-2; 8 bases line up with TRBD2. J lost 5 bases, V lost 2 bases, and 1 base had no gene match. From germline, CDR1 is SEHNR and CDR2 FQNEAQ (reference sequence). The CDR3 is 14 amino acids. DNA for the CDR3: TGTGCCAGCAGCTTAATAGCGGGAACCGGGGAGCTGTTTTTT. Protein product: CASSLIAGTGELFF. Full variable domain (remainder filled in from reference TRBV7-9 and TRBJ2-2): DTGVSQNPRHKITKRGQNVTFRCDPISEHNRLYWYRQTLGQGPEFLTYFQNEAQLEKSRLLSDRFSAERPKGSFSTLEIQRTEQGDSAMYLCASSLIAGTGELFFGEGSRLTVL.

This clone was detected only once. The chain is built from TRBV6-1 and TRBJ2-1, with TRBD2 identical over 7 bases. CDR1 and CDR2 from the germline V gene are MNHNS and SASEGT. Losses at the gene ends were 0 bases for V and 0 bases for J; bases not matched to a gene: 2. The CDR3 covers 16 residues. The DNA for the CDR3 is TGTGCCAGCAGTGAAGCGGGGGGGAGCTCCTACAATGAGCAGTTCTTC. Translation: CASSEAGGSSYNEQFF.

The chain links TRBV27 to TRBJ1-5; D gene uncertain. Germline-derived CDR1 and CDR2 are MNHEY and SMNVEV (reference sequence). The CDR3 has 15 amino acids. V was pared by 8 bases and J by 1 base, with 15 bases between. The CDR3 DNA is TGTGCCAGCGGAGGTGGACGGCGGAGCAATCAGCCCCAGCATTTT. It translates to CASGGGRRSNQPQHF.

The chain has TRBV27 and TRBJ2-7; 7 positions agree with TRBD2. Germline V gives CDR1 MNHEY, CDR2 SMNVEV (reference sequence). V gave up 2 bases and J gave up 2 bases; unmatched junction bases: 6. The CDR3 contains 15 residues. The CDR3 is CASSLGTGGAYEQYF. CDR3 DNA sequence: TGTGCCAGCAGTTTAGGGACGGGAGGTGCCTACGAGCAGTACTTC.

The chain carries TRBV11-2 and TRBJ2-1; the match to TRBD1 covers 9 bases. CDR3 size: 17 residues. The germline CDR1 and CDR2 sequences are SGHAT and FQNNGV. The V segment lost 2 bases and the J segment 3 bases; nucleotides outside the gene matches: 8. The CDR3 bases are TGTGCCAGCAGCTTACAAATGACAGGGGGTTTCTACAATGAGCAGTTCTTC. This codes for CASSLQMTGGFYNEQFF.

The chain employs TRBV9 and TRBJ2-1, with D possibly matching TRBD2 (6 bases). CDR1 and CDR2 from the germline V gene are SGDLS and YYNGEE. This CDR3 has 14 amino acids. The ends were cut back, 4 bases at V and 4 bases at J, with 12 bases in the middle. The CDR3 DNA follows: TGTGCCAGCAGCAGAGTAGCGGAGTACAATGAGCAGTTCTTC. Protein: CASSRVAEYNEQFF. Full variable domain (missing parts from reference TRBV9 and TRBJ2-1): DSGVTQTPKHLITATGQRVTLRCSPRSGDLSVYWYQQSLDQGLQFLIQYYNGEERAKGNILERFSAQQFPDLHSELNLSSLELGDSALYFCASSRVAEYNEQFFGPGTRLTVL.

The chain joins TRBV28 to TRBJ2-7; TRBD2 matches at 9 bases. The CDR3 totals 14 residues. CDR1 and CDR2 (germline): MDHEN, SYDVKM. The V gene end was trimmed by 5 bases and the J gene end by 12 bases; junction bases not matched to a gene: 14. The DNA for the CDR3 is TGTGCCAGCAGTCCCGCGGGGCTAGCGGGACTGCCGTACTTC. It is translated as CASSPAGLAGLPYF.

CDR3: CASSLEWDAYEQYF. In DNA, the CDR3 is TGTGCCAGCAGCTTAGAATGGGACGCCTACGAGCAGTACTTC. This sequence joins TRBV7-2 and TRBJ2-7, with D possibly called TRBD1 or TRBD2 (5 bases each). The ends were cut back, 1 base at V and 2 bases at J, with 9 bases in the middle. The germline gives CDR1 SGHTA, CDR2 FQGNSA. CDR3 length equals 14 residues.

Regarding this clone: This could be a read error, since a much larger clone is one nucleotide away. The V and J genes are TRBV28 and TRBJ2-7; D not certain. Looked up from germline, CDR1 is MDHEN and CDR2 is SYDVKM. V was clipped by 5 bases and J by 3 bases, with 2 bases between them. The CDR3 extends over 10 amino acids. The DNA for the CDR3 is TGTGCCAGCAGTGACTACGAGCAGTACTTC. Translation: CASSDYEQYF.

With regard to this clone: A read error is possible here, since a much larger clone lies one base away. The V gene is TRBV2, the J gene TRBJ1-5; D is unclear. Trimming pared 7 bases from V and 5 bases from J, leaving 9 bases between. Germline V gene lookup returns CDR1 SNHLY and CDR2 FYNNEI. This CDR3 spans 12 amino acids. The chain's CDR3 is CASKWSDQPQHF. In nucleotides, the CDR3 is TGTGCCAGCAAATGGAGCGATCAGCCCCAGCATTTT.

Concerning this clone: One junction end disagrees with the germline gene, perhaps due to a read error. This specimen includes other DNA sequences encoding the same CDR3. The genes are TRBV25-1 and TRBJ2-7; TRBD1 matches at 9 bases. Germline V lookup: CDR1 MGHDK, CDR2 SYGVNS. The length of the CDR3 is 14 residues. CDR3 sequence (DNA): TGTGCCAGCAGTCTAGGACAGGGGACATACGAGCAGTATTTC. The encoded protein is CASSLGQGTYEQYF.

CDR3 bases: TGTGCCAGCAGCTCTCGGGGAGGAGAACTAGAAAAACTGTTTTTT. Translation gives CASSSRGGELEKLFF. The chain carries TRBV7-2 and TRBJ1-4, with unresolved D. Trimming cost V 4 bases and J 8 bases, with 17 bases left between them. The germline V gene encodes CDR1 SGHTA and CDR2 FQGNSA. The CDR3 length is 15 residues.

This CDR3 is CATSPVGGVTDTQYF. In DNA form, the CDR3 reads TGTGCCACCAGCCCAGTGGGGGGAGTGACAGATACGCAGTATTTT. V and J are TRBV15 and TRBJ2-3; D perhaps matches TRBD2 (6 bases). Germline V gene lookup returns CDR1 LNHNV and CDR2 YYDKDF (reference sequence). The CDR3 loop spans 15 amino acids. V lost 5 bases to trimming and J lost 3 bases, with 15 bases between them.

The chain uses TRBV5-1 and TRBJ2-3; the D gene is possibly TRBD2 (7 bases). Trimming took 4 bases from V and 2 from J, leaving 17 bases between them. Germline V CDR1 and CDR2: SGHRS, YFSETQ. The CDR3 is 16 amino acids. The CDR3 region has the DNA TGCGCCAGCAGCCTGGGGGGCGGGAGCACCACAGATACGCAGTATTTT. Translated, it gives CASSLGGGSTTDTQYF.

This clone occurred many times. V gene TRBV29-1 combines with J gene TRBJ2-1; 8 bases agree with TRBD2. V lost 5 bases and J lost 7; bases outside the gene matches: 19. In germline, CDR1 is SQVTM, CDR2 ANQGSEA. The CDR3 extends over 17 amino acids. As DNA, the CDR3 is TGCAGCGTTTCTACTGGGTTGGCGGGAGGCCCTGGGAATGAGCAGTTCTTC. This encodes CSVSTGLAGGPGNEQFF.

This chain joins TRBV7-8 and TRBJ2-2; D call uncertain. CDR1 and CDR2 (germline): SGHVS, FQNEAQ. This CDR3 is built from 15 residues. Trimming shortened V by 1 base and J by 3 bases, and 9 bases separated the two germline ends. The CDR3 region has the DNA TGTGCCAGCAGCTTAGTTGTCCTTCACACCGGGGAGCTGTTTTTT. This sequence encodes CASSLVVLHTGELFF.

This clone is a singleton in its sample. The V and J genes are TRBV9 and TRBJ2-7, with D perhaps TRBD1 or TRBD2 (6 bases each). V lost 0 bases, J lost 2 bases, and 12 bases lay in between. The germline V gene has CDR1 SGDLS and CDR2 YYNGEE. The CDR3 sequence is 15 residues long. In DNA, the CDR3 is TGTGCCAGCAGCGTAGTGGGGGGCGAGACCTACGAGCAGTACTTC. The encoded protein is CASSVVGGETYEQYF.

For this clone: At one end, the junction sequence differs from germline, possibly due to a read error. V and J are TRBV6-1 and TRBJ2-4; no definite D call. Germline V gives CDR1 MNHNS, CDR2 SASEGT. The CDR3 consists of 16 residues. The CDR3 nucleotides are TGTGCCAGCAGCGAAGACGGACCGTTAGCCAAAAACATTCAGTACTTC. It is translated as CASSEDGPLAKNIQYF.

The V gene is TRBV5-6, the J gene TRBJ2-7; 13 positions agree with TRBD2. The CDR3 loop spans 16 amino acids. The J segment lost 2 bases and the V segment lost 3 bases, leaving 5 bases of the junction unmatched. Per germline, CDR1 SGHDT and CDR2 YYEEEE. The CDR3 loop reads CASSSHTSGRAYEQYF. CDR3 nucleotides: TGTGCCAGCAGCTCCCACACTAGCGGGAGGGCCTACGAGCAGTACTTC. Full variable domain (rest looked up from reference TRBV5-6 and TRBJ2-7): DAGVTQSPTHLIKTRGQQVTLRCSPKSGHDTVSWYQQALGQGPQFIFQYYEEEERQRGNFPDRFSGHQFPNYSSELNVNALLLGDSALYLCASSSHTSGRAYEQYFGPGTRLTVT.

With respect to this clone: One base away lies a much larger clone, so this may be a sequencing read error. Other DNA sequences within the sample encode an identical CDR3. This rearrangement joins TRBV6-4 to TRBJ2-2; 8 bases align to TRBD2. This CDR3 is built from 15 residues. CDR1 is MRHNA, CDR2 SNTAGT, per germline. DNA for the CDR3: TGCGCCAGCAGTGATCGAGCGGGAGAGTCCGGGGAGCTGTTTTTT. The encoded protein is CASSDRAGESGELFF.